The T cell receptor beta chain described here comes from a study of metastatic and nonmetastatic thyroid tumors. Overall study: Comparison of repertoires was carried out across blood and tumor or nodule tissue from malignant and benign thyroid patients. The study, taken as a whole, reports: Benign nodules reportedly had significantly lower TCR beta diversity than malignant thyroid tumors in blood and tumor.

With 0 bases removed from V and 0 bases from J, the gap between germline ends came to 17 bases. This CDR3 spans 18 amino acids. CDR1 is MNHEY, CDR2 SVGAGI, per germline. In the authors' methods: A classifier for distant metastasis in papillary thyroid cancer was constructed using CDR3 differences observed across clinicopathological groups. TCRdb re-called the PCR reads with MiXCR. The V and J calls were determined by TCRdb, not by the authors. Of 23,000 or so clones listed, under 30% are singletons. This clone has at least ten counts. Its antigen remains unidentified. All patients were treatment-naive before thyroid surgery.

The chain is built from TRBV6-5 and TRBJ1-1; D not resolved. The sequence derives from a male donor with papillary thyroid cancer or a benign thyroid nodule (not recorded which). Some clones in this sample may be carry-over from other donors' samples. Sample: tumor tissue. The CDR3 coding sequence is TGTGCCAGCAGTTACTCCCGGGTGGGCATTTCTATGAACACTGAAGCTTTCTTT. As protein: CASSYSRVGISMNTEAFF.